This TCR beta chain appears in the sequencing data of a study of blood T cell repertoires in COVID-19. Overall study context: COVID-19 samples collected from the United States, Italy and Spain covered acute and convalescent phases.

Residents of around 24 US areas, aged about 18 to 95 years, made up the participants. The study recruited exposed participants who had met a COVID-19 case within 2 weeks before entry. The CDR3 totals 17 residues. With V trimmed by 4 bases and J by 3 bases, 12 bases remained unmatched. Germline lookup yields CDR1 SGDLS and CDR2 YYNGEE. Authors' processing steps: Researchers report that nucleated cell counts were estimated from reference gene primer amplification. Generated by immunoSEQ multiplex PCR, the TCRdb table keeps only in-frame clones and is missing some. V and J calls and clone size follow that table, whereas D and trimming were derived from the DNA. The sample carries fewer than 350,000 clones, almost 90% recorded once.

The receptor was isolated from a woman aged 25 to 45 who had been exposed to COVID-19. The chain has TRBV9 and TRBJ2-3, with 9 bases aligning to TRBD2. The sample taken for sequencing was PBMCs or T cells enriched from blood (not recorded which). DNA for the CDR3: TGTGCCAGCAGCCCGAGAGGGCCTAGCGGGATTACAGATACGCAGTATTTT. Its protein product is CASSPRGPSGITDTQYF.